This passage covers 19 T cell receptor beta chains from one sample sequenced in a study of blood T cell repertoires in COVID-19. Sequenced by immunoSEQ multiplex PCR; TCRdb stores in-frame clones only, minus some. The table lists about 360,000 clones, around nine tenths of them singletons. The sequenced material came from peripheral blood. The receptors derive from a human donor in a cohort sampled during active COVID-19.

The chain couples TRBV9 to TRBJ1-6; 10 bases fit TRBD1. The CDR3 has 16 amino acids. Trimming at V came to 0 bases and at J to 3 bases, leaving 0 bases not matched to a gene. Germline values: CDR1 SGDLS, CDR2 YYNGEE. DNA for the CDR3: TGTGCCAGCAGCGTAGGGACAGGGGGCTATAATTCACCCCTCCACTTT. This gives the protein CASSVGTGGYNSPLHF.

This CDR3 is CASSSRTGPMNTEAFF. The CDR3 region has the DNA TGTGCCAGCAGCTCCCGGACAGGGCCTATGAACACTGAAGCTTTCTTT. The V and J genes are TRBV7-8 and TRBJ1-1; 8 bases agree with TRBD1. The CDR3 is 16 amino acids. The germline CDR1 and CDR2 sequences are SGHVS and FQNEAQ. V trimming: 4 bases; J trimming: 0 bases; junction bases outside the gene matches: 7.

This clone was detected once. The V call is TRBV9, the J call TRBJ1-1; 8 bases match TRBD1. Germline CDR1 SGDLS, CDR2 YYNGEE. CDR3 length: 14 amino acids. Trimming removed 4 bases from V and 5 bases from J; junction bases left unmatched: 7. CDR3 bases: TGTGCCAGCAGCTTCGGACAGGGTATAACTGAAGCTTTCTTT. Translated: CASSFGQGITEAFF. The whole variable domain, filled in from reference TRBV9 and TRBJ1-1, reads DSGVTQTPKHLITATGQRVTLRCSPRSGDLSVYWYQQSLDQGLQFLIQYYNGEERAKGNILERFSAQQFPDLHSELNLSSLELGDSALYFCASSFGQGITEAFFGQGTRLTVV.

The gene calls are TRBV19 and TRBJ1-5, with unresolved D. V lost 2 bases to trimming and J lost 1 base, with 6 bases between them. Per the germline V gene, CDR1 is LNHDA and CDR2 is SQIVND (reference sequence). The CDR3 has 14 residues. CDR3 nucleotide sequence: TGTGCCAGTAGTATATTCACAAGCAATCAGCCCCAGCATTTT. Protein product: CASSIFTSNQPQHF.

V gene TRBV7-2 combines with J gene TRBJ1-2; 7 bases are shared with TRBD1. With 2 bases clipped from V and 7 bases from J, the junction kept 4 bases outside the gene matches. CDR3 length: 13 amino acids. Germline values: CDR1 SGHTA, CDR2 FQGNSA. The CDR3 spells CASSLLTGSGYTF. CDR3 DNA: TGTGCCAGCAGCTTATTGACAGGGAGTGGCTACACCTTC.

This chain joins TRBV5-1 and TRBJ2-6; 8 bases are shared with TRBD2. J lost 4 bases, V lost 0 bases, and 3 bases had no gene match. Germline values: CDR1 SGHRS, CDR2 YFSETQ. This CDR3 has 16 amino acids. The CDR3 loop reads CASSLVAGSGANVLTF. The CDR3 DNA sequence: TGCGCCAGCAGCTTGGTAGCGGGGTCCGGGGCCAACGTCCTGACTTTC.

The V gene is TRBV24-1, the J gene TRBJ2-1, with 9 nucleotides matching TRBD1. The CDR3 sequence is 16 residues long. Germline CDR1 KGHDR, CDR2 SFDVKD. J gave up 3 bases and V 5 bases, and 7 bases lay outside the gene matches. CDR3 loop: CATSAPGQGGYNEQFF. For the CDR3, the DNA is TGTGCCACCAGTGCCCCGGGACAGGGAGGCTACAATGAGCAGTTCTTC.

This clone has just one count. The chain is built from TRBV19 and TRBJ2-1; 11 positions match TRBD2. Germline V gene lookup returns CDR1 LNHDA and CDR2 SQIVND (reference sequence). With 6 bases clipped from V and 8 bases from J, the junction kept 6 bases outside the gene matches. The CDR3 runs 14 residues. CDR3 nucleotides: TGTGCCAGTAGCACGGGACTAGCGGACGATGAGCAGTTCTTC. Amino acid sequence: CASSTGLADDEQFF.

The chain recombines TRBV5-1 with TRBJ1-4; D not resolved. This CDR3 region has 12 residues. Germline V gene lookup returns CDR1 SGHRS and CDR2 YFSETQ. With 5 bases removed from V and 8 bases from J, the gap between germline ends came to 10 bases. The CDR3: CASRMVGEKLFF. CDR3 DNA: TGCGCCAGCAGGATGGTGGGCGAAAAACTGTTTTTT. Full variable domain (remainder filled in from reference TRBV5-1 and TRBJ1-4): KAGVTQTPRYLIKTRGQQVTLSCSPISGHRSVSWYQQTPGQGLQFLFEYFSETQRNKGNFPGRFSGRQFSNSRSEMNVSTLELGDSALYLCASRMVGEKLFFGSGTQLSVL.

V is TRBV10-3 and J is TRBJ2-1; the match to TRBD2 covers 14 bases. CDR1 is ENHRY, CDR2 SYGVKD, per germline. The CDR3 runs to 18 residues. Unmatched junction bases numbered 10, after V lost 6 bases and J lost 3 bases. The CDR3 protein is CAIRAGTSGRPDYNEQFF. The CDR3 DNA reads TGTGCCATCAGAGCCGGGACTAGCGGGAGACCGGACTACAATGAGCAGTTCTTC.

The rearrangement joins TRBV19 to TRBJ2-1; the D gene is possibly TRBD2 (5 bases). CDR1 and CDR2 (germline): LNHDA, SQIVND (reference sequence). V lost 6 bases and J lost 6, with 21 bases in between. There are 16 residues in the CDR3. CDR3 residues: CASSASGIPWGNEQFF. As DNA, the CDR3 is TGTGCCAGTAGCGCATCCGGGATACCCTGGGGCAATGAGCAGTTCTTC.

V and J are TRBV24-1 and TRBJ1-4, with TRBD1 identical over 7 bases. Germline CDR1 is KGHDR and CDR2 is SFDVKD. The CDR3 runs 14 residues. The J segment lost 15 bases and the V segment lost 7 bases, leaving 16 bases of the junction unmatched. In nucleotides, the CDR3 is TGTGCCACCAGAGAATTCATAGGGGGCCCCCAGATGTTTTTT. This translates into CATREFIGGPQMFF.

The chain uses TRBV5-1 and TRBJ2-3; 12 bases are a match to TRBD2. Per germline, CDR1 SGHRS and CDR2 YFSETQ. CDR3 length: 15 residues. Trimming at V came to 0 bases and at J to 7 bases, leaving 3 bases not matched to a gene. This CDR3 reads CASSLVRTSGNTQYF. CDR3 nucleotides: TGCGCCAGCAGCTTGGTTCGGACTAGCGGGAATACGCAGTATTTT.

The J gene is TRBJ1-3, the V gene TRBV4-1, with TRBD1 matching over 7 bases. There are 14 residues in the CDR3. Trimming took 3 bases from V and 2 from J; bases not matched to a gene: 1. CDR1 is MGHRA and CDR2 is YSYEKL in the germline V gene. The CDR3 region is CASSQGQTGNTIYF. The CDR3 region has the DNA TGCGCCAGCAGCCAGGGACAGACTGGAAACACCATATATTTT.

The chain uses TRBV19 and TRBJ1-1; D is undetermined. CDR3 length: 13 amino acids. V was cut by 4 bases and J by 3 bases, with 9 bases left in between. Germline CDR1 LNHDA, CDR2 SQIVND (reference sequence). This chain's CDR3 is CASSKAGDTEAFF. CDR3 DNA sequence: TGTGCCAGTAGTAAAGCGGGAGACACTGAAGCTTTCTTT. Supplemented by reference TRBV19 and TRBJ1-1, the full variable domain reads DGGITQSPKYLFRKEGQNVTLSCEQNLNHDAMYWYRQDPGQGLRLIYYSQIVNDFQKGDIAEGYSVSREKKESFPLTVTSAQKNPTAFYLCASSKAGDTEAFFGQGTRLTVV.

Comment on this clone: Other nucleotide sequences from this sample produce the same CDR3. The genes are TRBV11-2 and TRBJ1-3; 8 nucleotides line up with TRBD1. Trimming took 5 bases from V and 4 from J; bases not matched to a gene: 7. This CDR3 contains 15 residues. CDR1 and CDR2 (germline): SGHAT, FQNNGV. This chain's CDR3 is CASSPRTGSGNTIYF. CDR3 bases: TGTGCCAGCAGCCCCCGGACAGGGTCGGGAAACACCATATATTTT.

CDR3 coding DNA: TGCAGCTGTACGACAGGAAACAAGCACAATGAGCAGTTCTTC. Translation: CSCTTGNKHNEQFF. The chain is built from TRBV29-1 and TRBJ2-1; a weak D match, TRBD1 (6 bases). Looked up from germline, CDR1 is SQVTM and CDR2 is ANQGSEA. The V and J ends lost 8 bases and 5 bases respectively, with 19 bases between them. CDR3 length: 14 residues.

The chain combines TRBV2 with TRBJ1-2; weak D call: TRBD1 (5 bases). The germline V gene has CDR1 SNHLY and CDR2 FYNNEI. The CDR3 totals 15 residues. The germline V and J ends were trimmed by 1 base and 0 bases, with 9 bases remaining between them. This CDR3 reads CASSEEGQSNYGYTF. Here the CDR3 DNA reads TGTGCCAGCAGTGAAGAGGGGCAATCTAACTATGGCTACACCTTC.

The gene calls are TRBV19 and TRBJ1-4; the D is unclear. CDR1 is LNHDA and CDR2 is SQIVND in the germline V gene (reference sequence). Trimming removed 5 bases at V and 0 bases at J, with 16 bases between. The CDR3 runs to 17 residues. This CDR3 reads CASSPGGWHPTNEKLFF. CDR3 in DNA: TGTGCCAGTAGTCCCGGCGGATGGCACCCAACTAATGAAAAACTGTTTTTT.